This T cell receptor beta chain was observed in a study of regulatory T cells in long-lasting Graves disease. This CDR3 is 14 amino acids long. Germline V gene data show CDR1 as SGHTA and CDR2 as FQGNSA. V lost 2 bases and J 1 base, leaving 8 bases between the germline ends. Study-wide results and caveats: Accuracy was possibly reduced by small sample size. Persistent disease was associated with favored TRBV28 usage and with favored use of TRBJ1-2 and TRBJ2-5. Patients whose Graves' disease persisted exhibited lower TCR diversity than those newly diagnosed.

With respect to this clonotype: Its antigen remains unknown. It is likely a read error, because the conserved phenylalanine at the end of the CDR3 is missing.

Indicated time point: persistent/refractory GD, antithyroid drugs over 5 years with positive TRAb. Extracted RNA from PBMCs served as the source of the TCR library. Graves' disease diagnosis used American Thyroid Association guidelines. In building TCR beta libraries, iRepertoire HTBI primers were used together with Arm-PCR of CDR3 regions. TCRdb passed the multiplex PCR reads through MiXCR, listing each CDR3 protein once. Among almost 350,000 distinct CDR3 sequences listed, 20% were seen once. This rearrangement joins TRBV7-2 to TRBJ1-1; D is unresolved. This material consisted of peripheral blood mononuclear cells (PBMCs), taken when the disease was refractory, from a patient treated with antithyroid drugs. The origin of this receptor is a female donor with Graves disease. CDR3 amino acids: CASSLLMQNTEAFS. The CDR3 DNA follows: TGTGCCAGCAGCTTACTCATGCAGAACACTGAAGCTTTCTCT.